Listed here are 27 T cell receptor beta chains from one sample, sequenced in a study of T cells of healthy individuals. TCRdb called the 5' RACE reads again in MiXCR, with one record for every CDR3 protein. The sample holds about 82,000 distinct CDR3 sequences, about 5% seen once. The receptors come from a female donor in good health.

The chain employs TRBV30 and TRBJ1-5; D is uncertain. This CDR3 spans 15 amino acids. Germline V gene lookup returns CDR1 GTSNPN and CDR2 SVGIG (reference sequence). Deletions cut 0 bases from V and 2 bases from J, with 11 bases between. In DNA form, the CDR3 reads TGTGCCTGGAGTGTATTAGAGGGCTGCAATCAGCCCCAGCATTTT. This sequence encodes CAWSVLEGCNQPQHF.

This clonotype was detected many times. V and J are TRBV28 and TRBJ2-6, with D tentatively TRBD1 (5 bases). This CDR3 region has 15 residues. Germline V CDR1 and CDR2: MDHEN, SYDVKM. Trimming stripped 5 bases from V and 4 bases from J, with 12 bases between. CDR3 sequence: CASSPQGRGANVLTF. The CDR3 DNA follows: TGTGCCAGCAGTCCCCAGGGTAGGGGGGCCAACGTCCTGACTTTC. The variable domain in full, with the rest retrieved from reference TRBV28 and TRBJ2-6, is DVKVTQSSRYLVKRTGEKVFLECVQDMDHENMFWYRQDPGLGLRLIYFSYDVKMKEKGDIPEGYSVSREKKERFSLILESASTNQTSMYLCASSPQGRGANVLTFGAGSRLTVL.

The CDR3 here is CSVGAPDEQFF. The CDR3 region has the DNA TGCAGCGTTGGGGCGCCGGATGAGCAGTTCTTC. The chain employs TRBV29-1 and TRBJ2-1, with D uncertain. V was trimmed by 4 bases and J by 8 bases, leaving 9 bases between them. CDR1 is SQVTM and CDR2 is ANQGSEA in the germline V gene. This CDR3 has 11 amino acids.

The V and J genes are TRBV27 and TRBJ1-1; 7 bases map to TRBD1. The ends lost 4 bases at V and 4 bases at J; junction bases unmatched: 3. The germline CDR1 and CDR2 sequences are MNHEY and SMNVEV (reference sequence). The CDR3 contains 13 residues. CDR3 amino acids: CASSSQGSTEAFF. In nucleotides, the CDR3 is TGTGCCAGCAGTTCACAGGGGAGCACTGAAGCTTTCTTT.

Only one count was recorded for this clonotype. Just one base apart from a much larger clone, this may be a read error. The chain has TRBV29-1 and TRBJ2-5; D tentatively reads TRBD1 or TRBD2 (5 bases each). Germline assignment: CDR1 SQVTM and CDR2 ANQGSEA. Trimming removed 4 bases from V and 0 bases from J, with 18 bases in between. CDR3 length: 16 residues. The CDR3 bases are TGCAGCGTTGTAGCTCTCGGGGACCCGTACCAAGAGACCCAGTACTTC. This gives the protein CSVVALGDPYQETQYF.

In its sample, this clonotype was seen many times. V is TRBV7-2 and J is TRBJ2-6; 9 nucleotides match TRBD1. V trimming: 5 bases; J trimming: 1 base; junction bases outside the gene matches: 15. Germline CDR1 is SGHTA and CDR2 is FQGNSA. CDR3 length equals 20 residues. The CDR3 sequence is CASSLREPGQGSSGANVLTF. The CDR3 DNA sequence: TGTGCCAGCAGCCTCCGAGAACCGGGACAGGGTTCGTCTGGGGCCAACGTCCTGACTTTC.

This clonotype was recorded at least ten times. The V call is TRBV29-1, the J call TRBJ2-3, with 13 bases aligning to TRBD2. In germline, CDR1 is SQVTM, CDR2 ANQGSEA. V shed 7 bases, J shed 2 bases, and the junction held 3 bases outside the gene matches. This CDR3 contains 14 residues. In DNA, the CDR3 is TGCAGCGGAACTAGCGGGAGGGTCACAGATACGCAGTATTTT. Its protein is CSGTSGRVTDTQYF.

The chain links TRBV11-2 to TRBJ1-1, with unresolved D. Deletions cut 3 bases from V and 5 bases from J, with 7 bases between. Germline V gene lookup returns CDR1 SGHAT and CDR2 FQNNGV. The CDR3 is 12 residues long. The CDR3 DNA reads TGTGCCAGCAGCTTCCACGGGACTGAAGCTTTCTTT. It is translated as CASSFHGTEAFF.

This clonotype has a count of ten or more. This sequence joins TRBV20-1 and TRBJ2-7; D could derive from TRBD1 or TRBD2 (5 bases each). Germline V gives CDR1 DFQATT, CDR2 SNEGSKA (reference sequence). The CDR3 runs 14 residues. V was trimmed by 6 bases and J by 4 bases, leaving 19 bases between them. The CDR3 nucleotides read TGCAGTGCCACGGACGGGGACGAGGGGTACGAGCAGTACTTC. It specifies CSATDGDEGYEQYF.

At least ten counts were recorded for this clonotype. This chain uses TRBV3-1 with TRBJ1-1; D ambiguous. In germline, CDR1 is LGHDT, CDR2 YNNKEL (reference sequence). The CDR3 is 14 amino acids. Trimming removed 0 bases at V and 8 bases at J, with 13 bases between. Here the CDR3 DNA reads TGTGCCAGCAGCCAAGATCCCGATTCCACGGAAGCTTTCTTT. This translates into CASSQDPDSTEAFF.

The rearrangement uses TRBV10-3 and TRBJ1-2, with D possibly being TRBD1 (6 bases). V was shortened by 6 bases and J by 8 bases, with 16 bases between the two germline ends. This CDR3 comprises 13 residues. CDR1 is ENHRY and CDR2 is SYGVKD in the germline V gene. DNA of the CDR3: TGTGCCATCAGGGGGGATGGGGGCGAAGGCTACACCTTC. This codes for CAIRGDGGEGYTF.

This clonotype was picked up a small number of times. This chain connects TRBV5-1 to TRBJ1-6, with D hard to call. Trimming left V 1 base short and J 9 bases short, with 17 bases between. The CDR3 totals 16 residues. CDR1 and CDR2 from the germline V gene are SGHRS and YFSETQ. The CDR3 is CASSLLGSSYGSPLHF. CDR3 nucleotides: TGCGCCAGCAGCTTGTTGGGTAGTTCCTATGGTTCACCCCTCCACTTT.

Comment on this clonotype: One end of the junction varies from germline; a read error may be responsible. The DNA of the CDR3 is TGTGCCAGCAGCCAATCGGGACTGCCGTCCTACAATGAGCAGATCTTC. Translated: CASSQSGLPSYNEQIF. J is TRBJ2-1 and V is TRBV9; tentatively, D is TRBD2 (6 bases). This CDR3 region has 16 residues. The germline V gene encodes CDR1 SGDLS and CDR2 YYNGEE.

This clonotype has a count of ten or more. The CDR3 is CSATNIAGGGYEQYF. CDR3 sequence (DNA): TGCAGTGCTACCAACATAGCGGGAGGGGGATACGAGCAGTACTTC. V and J are TRBV20-1 and TRBJ2-7, with TRBD2 identical over 11 bases. The CDR3 is made up of 15 amino acids. Germline trimming cut 4 bases from V and 4 bases from J; bases unmatched to any gene: 9. CDR1 DFQATT and CDR2 SNEGSKA come from the germline V gene (reference sequence).

CDR3 protein: CSARDSTSGILKPLTDTQYF. In DNA form, the CDR3 reads TGCAGTGCTAGAGATAGCACTAGCGGGATCCTCAAGCCTCTCACAGATACGCAGTATTTT. The chain employs TRBV20-1 and TRBJ2-3, with 10 positions matching TRBD2. Germline lookup yields CDR1 DFQATT and CDR2 SNEGSKA (reference sequence). The CDR3 spans 20 residues. Trimming at V came to 0 bases and at J to 2 bases, leaving 17 bases not matched to a gene.

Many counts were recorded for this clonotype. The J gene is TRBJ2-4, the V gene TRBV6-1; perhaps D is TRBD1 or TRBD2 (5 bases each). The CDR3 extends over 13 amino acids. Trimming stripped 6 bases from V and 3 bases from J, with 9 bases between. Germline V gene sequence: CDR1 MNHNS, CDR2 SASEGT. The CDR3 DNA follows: TGTGCCAGCAGGCCGGGGCTCAAAAACATTCAGTACTTC. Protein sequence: CASRPGLKNIQYF.

CDR3 sequence reads: CASSLSMTGDLGIAFF. The CDR3 coding sequence is TGTGCCAGCAGCTTATCCATGACAGGGGACCTCGGTATCGCTTTCTTT. The J gene is TRBJ1-1, the V gene TRBV7-9, with 8 bases identical to TRBD1. Trimming at V came to 2 bases and at J to 11 bases, leaving 16 bases not matched to a gene. The V gene's germline CDR1 is SEHNR and CDR2 FQNEAQ (reference sequence). This CDR3 region has 16 residues.

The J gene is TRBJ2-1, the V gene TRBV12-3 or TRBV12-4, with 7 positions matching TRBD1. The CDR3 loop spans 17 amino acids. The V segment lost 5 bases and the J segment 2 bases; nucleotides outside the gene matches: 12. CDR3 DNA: TGTGCCAGCAGTCCGGTCGGGTTAGGGGGCCCCTACAATGAGCAGTTCTTC. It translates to CASSPVGLGGPYNEQFF.

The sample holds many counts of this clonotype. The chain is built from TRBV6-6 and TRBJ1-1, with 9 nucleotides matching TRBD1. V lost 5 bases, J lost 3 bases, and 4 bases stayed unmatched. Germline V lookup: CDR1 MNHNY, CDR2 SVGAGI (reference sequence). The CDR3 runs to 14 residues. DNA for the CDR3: TGTGCCAGCAGTCCCGACAGGGGGTACACTGAAGCTTTCTTT. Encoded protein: CASSPDRGYTEAFF.

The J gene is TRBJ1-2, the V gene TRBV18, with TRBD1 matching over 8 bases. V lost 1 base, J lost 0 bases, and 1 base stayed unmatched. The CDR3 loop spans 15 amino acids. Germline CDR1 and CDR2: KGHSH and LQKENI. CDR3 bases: TGTGCCAGCTCACCACTGGACAGGGCTAACTATGGCTACACCTTC. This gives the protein CASSPLDRANYGYTF.

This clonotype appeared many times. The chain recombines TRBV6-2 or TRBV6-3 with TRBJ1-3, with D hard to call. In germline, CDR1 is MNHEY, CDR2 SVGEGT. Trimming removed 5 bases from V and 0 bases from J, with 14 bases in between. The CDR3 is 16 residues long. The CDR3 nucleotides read TGTGCCAGCAGTCACCCCGAAATTCACTCTGGAAACACCATATATTTT. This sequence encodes CASSHPEIHSGNTIYF.

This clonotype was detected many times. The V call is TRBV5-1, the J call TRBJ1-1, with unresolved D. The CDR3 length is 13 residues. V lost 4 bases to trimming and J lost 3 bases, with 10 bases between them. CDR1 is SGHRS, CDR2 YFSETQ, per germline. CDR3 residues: CASSPLTDTEAFF. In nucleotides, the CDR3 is TGCGCCAGCAGCCCCCTTACAGACACTGAAGCTTTCTTT.

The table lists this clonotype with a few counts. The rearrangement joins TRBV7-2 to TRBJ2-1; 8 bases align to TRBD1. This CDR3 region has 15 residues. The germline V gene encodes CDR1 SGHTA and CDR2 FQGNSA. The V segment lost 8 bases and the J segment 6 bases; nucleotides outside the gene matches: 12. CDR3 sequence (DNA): TGTGCCAGCTCACAGGGGGGAGCTCTTACCAATGAGCAGTTCTTC. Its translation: CASSQGGALTNEQFF.

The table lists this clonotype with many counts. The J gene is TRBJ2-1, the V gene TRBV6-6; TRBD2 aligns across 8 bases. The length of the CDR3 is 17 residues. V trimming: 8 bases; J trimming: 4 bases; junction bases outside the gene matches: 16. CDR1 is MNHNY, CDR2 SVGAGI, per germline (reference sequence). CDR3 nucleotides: TGTGCCAGCCGATCGATAGCGGGGAGGTTGGGTTACAATGAGCAGTTCTTC. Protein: CASRSIAGRLGYNEQFF.

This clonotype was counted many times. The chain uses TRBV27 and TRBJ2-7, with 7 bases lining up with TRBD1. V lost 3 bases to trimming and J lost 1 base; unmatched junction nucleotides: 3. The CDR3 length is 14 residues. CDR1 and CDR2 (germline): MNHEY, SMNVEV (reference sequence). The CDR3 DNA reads TGTGCCAGCAGTTTCCGGGACAGTTCCTACGAGCAGTACTTC. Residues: CASSFRDSSYEQYF.

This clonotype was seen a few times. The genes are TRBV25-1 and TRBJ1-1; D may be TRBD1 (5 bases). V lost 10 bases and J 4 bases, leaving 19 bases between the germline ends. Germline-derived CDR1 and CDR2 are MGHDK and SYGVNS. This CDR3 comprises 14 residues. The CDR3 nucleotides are TGTGCCACCTCTCCTAAAGCTGGGGGCACTGAAGCTTTCTTT. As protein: CATSPKAGGTEAFF. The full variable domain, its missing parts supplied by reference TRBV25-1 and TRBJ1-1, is EADIYQTPRYLVIGTGKKITLECSQTMGHDKMYWYQQDPGMELHLIHYSYGVNSTEKGDLSSESTVSRIRTEHFPLTLESARPSHTSQYLCATSPKAGGTEAFFGQGTRLTVV.

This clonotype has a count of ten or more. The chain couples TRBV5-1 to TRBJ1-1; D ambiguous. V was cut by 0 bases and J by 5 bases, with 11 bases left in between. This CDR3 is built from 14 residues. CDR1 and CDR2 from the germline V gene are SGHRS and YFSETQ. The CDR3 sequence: CASSLVALGTEAFF. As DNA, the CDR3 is TGCGCCAGCAGCTTGGTCGCGCTGGGTACTGAAGCTTTCTTT.